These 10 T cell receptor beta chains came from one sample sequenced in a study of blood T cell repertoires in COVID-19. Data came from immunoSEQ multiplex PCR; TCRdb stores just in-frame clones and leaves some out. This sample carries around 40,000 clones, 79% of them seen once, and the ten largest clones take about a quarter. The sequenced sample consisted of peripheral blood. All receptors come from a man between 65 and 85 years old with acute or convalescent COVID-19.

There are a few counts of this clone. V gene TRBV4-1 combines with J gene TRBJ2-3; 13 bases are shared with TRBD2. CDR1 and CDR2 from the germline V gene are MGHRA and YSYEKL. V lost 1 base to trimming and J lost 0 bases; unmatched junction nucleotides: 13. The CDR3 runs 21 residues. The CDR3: CASSQVWTSGGRAASTDTQYF. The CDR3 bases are TGCGCCAGCAGCCAAGTTTGGACTAGCGGGGGCCGAGCCGCTAGCACAGATACGCAGTATTTT.

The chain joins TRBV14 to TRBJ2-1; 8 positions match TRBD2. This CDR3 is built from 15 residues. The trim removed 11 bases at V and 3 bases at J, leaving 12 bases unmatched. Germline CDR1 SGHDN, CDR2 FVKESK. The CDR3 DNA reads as TGTGCCGCGAGGGAGAGCGGGAGCAACTACAATGAGCAGTTCTTC. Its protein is CAARESGSNYNEQFF.

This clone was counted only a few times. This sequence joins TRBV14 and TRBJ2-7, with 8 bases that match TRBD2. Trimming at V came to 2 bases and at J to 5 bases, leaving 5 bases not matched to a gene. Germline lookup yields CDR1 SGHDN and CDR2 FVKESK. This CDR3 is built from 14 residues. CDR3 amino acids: CASSQPGLVNEQYF. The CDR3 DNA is TGTGCCAGCAGCCAACCGGGACTAGTAAACGAGCAGTACTTC.

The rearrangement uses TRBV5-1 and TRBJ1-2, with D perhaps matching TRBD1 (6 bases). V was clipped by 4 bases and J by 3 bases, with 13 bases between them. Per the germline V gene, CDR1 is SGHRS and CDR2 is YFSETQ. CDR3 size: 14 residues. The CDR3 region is CASSGNRDHYGYTF. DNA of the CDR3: TGCGCCAGCAGCGGAAACAGGGATCACTATGGCTACACCTTC.

The CDR3 protein is CASSPQGTSGSKADTQYF. CDR3 in DNA: TGTGCCAGCAGCCCACAAGGGACTAGCGGGAGTAAAGCAGATACGCAGTATTTT. This chain connects TRBV7-3 to TRBJ2-3, with 14 positions matching TRBD2. Germline CDR1 SGHTA, CDR2 FQGTGA. The CDR3 runs to 18 residues. V was clipped by 5 bases and J by 4 bases; unmatched bases: 11. The entire variable domain, with the rest obtained from reference TRBV7-3 and TRBJ2-3, is as follows: GAGVSQTPSNKVTEKGKYVELRCDPISGHTALYWYRQSLGQGPEFLIYFQGTGAADDSGLPNDRFFAVRPEGSVSTLKIQRTERGDSAVYLCASSPQGTSGSKADTQYFGPGTRLTVL.

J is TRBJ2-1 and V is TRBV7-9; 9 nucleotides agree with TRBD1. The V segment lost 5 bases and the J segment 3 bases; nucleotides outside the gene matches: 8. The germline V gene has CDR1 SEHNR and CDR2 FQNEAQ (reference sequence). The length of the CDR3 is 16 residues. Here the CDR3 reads CASSQGGTGIYNEQFF. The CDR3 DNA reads TGTGCCAGCAGCCAGGGGGGGACAGGGATCTACAATGAGCAGTTCTTC.

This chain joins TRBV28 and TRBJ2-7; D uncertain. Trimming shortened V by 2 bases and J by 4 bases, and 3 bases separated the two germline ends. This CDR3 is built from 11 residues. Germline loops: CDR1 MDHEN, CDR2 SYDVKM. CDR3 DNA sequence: TGTGCCAGCAGTTTAGAGTACGAGCAGTACTTC. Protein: CASSLEYEQYF.

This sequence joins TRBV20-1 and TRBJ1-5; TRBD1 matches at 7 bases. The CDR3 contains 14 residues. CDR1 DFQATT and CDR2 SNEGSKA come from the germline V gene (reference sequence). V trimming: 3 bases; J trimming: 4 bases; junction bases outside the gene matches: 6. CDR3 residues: CSASPGQANQPQHF. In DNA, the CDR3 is TGCAGTGCTAGTCCCGGACAGGCTAATCAGCCCCAGCATTTT.

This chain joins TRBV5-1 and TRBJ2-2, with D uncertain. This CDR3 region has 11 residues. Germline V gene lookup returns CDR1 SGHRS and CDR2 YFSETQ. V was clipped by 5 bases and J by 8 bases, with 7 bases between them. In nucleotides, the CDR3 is TGCGCCAGCAGTGATCTAGGGGAGCTGTTTTTT. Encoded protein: CASSDLGELFF. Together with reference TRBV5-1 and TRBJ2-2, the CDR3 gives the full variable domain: KAGVTQTPRYLIKTRGQQVTLSCSPISGHRSVSWYQQTPGQGLQFLFEYFSETQRNKGNFPGRFSGRQFSNSRSEMNVSTLELGDSALYLCASSDLGELFFGEGSRLTVL.

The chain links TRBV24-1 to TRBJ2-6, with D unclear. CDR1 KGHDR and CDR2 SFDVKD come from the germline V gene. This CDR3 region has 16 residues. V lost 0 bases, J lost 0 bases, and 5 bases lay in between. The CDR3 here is CATSDLPRSGANVLTF. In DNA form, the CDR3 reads TGTGCCACCAGTGATTTGCCCCGCTCTGGGGCCAACGTCCTGACTTTC.